The 30 T cell receptor beta chains below all came from one sample that was sequenced in a study of shared clonotypes between healthy human individuals. Some clones are missing from TCRdb's copy, which holds only in-frame ones; the method was immunoSEQ multiplex PCR. The data contain about 590,000 clones, 95% to 96% of them seen just once; the ten biggest clones take up 0.11%. The naive CD8 population came from CD45RO-negative cells selected for CCR7, without terminally differentiated effector memory CD45RA+ cells. The sequenced material came from naive CD8+ T cells sorted from blood. The receptor set was obtained from a woman in her thirties in good health.

V usage is TRBV13 and J usage is TRBJ2-1, with D perhaps TRBD2 (5 bases). This CDR3 comprises 14 residues. Trimming took 4 bases from V and 7 from J, leaving 14 bases between them. Germline V gene sequence: CDR1 PRHDT, CDR2 FYEKMQ (reference sequence). CDR3 DNA: TGTGCCAGCAGCTACGACCTCCGGGGAAATGAGCAGTTCTTC. Translated, it gives CASSYDLRGNEQFF.

The rearrangement uses TRBV29-1 and TRBJ2-2; D is perhaps TRBD1 or TRBD2 (5 bases each). V dropped 5 bases and J dropped 3 bases, with 10 bases sitting between them. Germline V gives CDR1 SQVTM, CDR2 ANQGSEA. The CDR3 length is 13 residues. For the CDR3, the DNA is TGCAGCGTTCCGGGACCAGACACCGGGGAGCTGTTTTTT. Translated: CSVPGPDTGELFF.

In DNA, the CDR3 is TGCGCCAGCAGCCAAGAAGAGCTGGGGGCAGAGGGTCACAATGAGCAGTTCTTC. The encoded protein is CASSQEELGAEGHNEQFF. The chain uses TRBV4-1 and TRBJ2-1, with D tentatively TRBD1 (6 bases). V shed 0 bases and J shed 5 bases, with 20 bases lying between them. The length of the CDR3 is 18 residues. CDR1 is MGHRA, CDR2 YSYEKL, per germline.

The J gene is TRBJ2-3, the V gene TRBV2, with a tentative D call TRBD2 (5 bases). The CDR3 has 15 residues. Germline values: CDR1 SNHLY, CDR2 FYNNEI. V was cut by 5 bases and J by 1 base, with 13 bases left in between. The chain's CDR3 is CASSLTKVGTDTQYF. DNA of the CDR3: TGTGCCAGCAGTTTGACTAAGGTGGGCACAGATACGCAGTATTTT.

This sequence joins TRBV25-1 and TRBJ1-2; D possibly corresponds to TRBD1 (5 bases). Looked up from germline, CDR1 is MGHDK and CDR2 is SYGVNS. The CDR3 is made up of 13 amino acids. Deletions cut 1 base from V and 6 bases from J, with 9 bases between. The CDR3 bases are TGTGCCAGCAGTGAATCAGGGAGGGATGGCTACACCTTC. Amino acids: CASSESGRDGYTF.

This chain joins TRBV19 and TRBJ1-1; D is perhaps TRBD1 (6 bases). Trimming removed 5 bases from V and 3 bases from J, with 13 bases in between. In germline, CDR1 is LNHDA, CDR2 SQIVND (reference sequence). This CDR3 contains 14 residues. In DNA form, the CDR3 reads TGTGCCAGTAGTTGGGACATCGCGGACACTGAAGCTTTCTTT. This sequence encodes CASSWDIADTEAFF. Complete variable domain (other parts from reference TRBV19 and TRBJ1-1): DGGITQSPKYLFRKEGQNVTLSCEQNLNHDAMYWYRQDPGQGLRLIYYSQIVNDFQKGDIAEGYSVSREKKESFPLTVTSAQKNPTAFYLCASSWDIADTEAFFGQGTRLTVV.

This clone has just a few counts. CDR3 loop: CSVVSSKGYTF. In nucleotides, the CDR3 is TGCAGCGTTGTGAGCTCGAAGGGCTACACCTTC. The gene calls are TRBV29-1 and TRBJ1-2; no clear D gene. V shed 4 bases and J shed 8 bases, with 11 bases lying between them. Germline CDR1 and CDR2: SQVTM and ANQGSEA. The CDR3 extends over 11 amino acids.

The rearrangement links TRBV7-2 to TRBJ2-7; D possibly corresponds to TRBD1 (6 bases). V lost 5 bases, J lost 3 bases, and 14 bases lay in between. Germline values: CDR1 SGHTA, CDR2 FQGNSA. The CDR3 extends over 14 amino acids. This CDR3 is CASSQSDRYYEQYF. The DNA of the CDR3 is TGTGCCAGCAGCCAATCCGACAGGTACTACGAGCAGTACTTC.

The V gene is TRBV27, the J gene TRBJ2-1; weak D call: TRBD2 (6 bases). The CDR3 has 14 residues. Germline V gene sequence: CDR1 MNHEY, CDR2 SMNVEV (reference sequence). V dropped 8 bases and J dropped 0 bases, with 11 bases sitting between them. CDR3 amino acids: CASAGSSSYNEQFF. CDR3 coding DNA: TGTGCCAGCGCCGGGAGTAGCTCCTACAATGAGCAGTTCTTC.

The CDR3 reads CASSLQGAWYGYTF. The CDR3 bases are TGTGCCAGTAGTTTACAGGGGGCGTGGTATGGCTACACCTTC. The chain joins TRBV19 to TRBJ1-2; 9 nucleotides agree with TRBD1. V gave up 5 bases and J gave up 5 bases; unmatched junction bases: 6. The CDR3 sequence is 14 residues long. Germline values: CDR1 LNHDA, CDR2 SQIVND (reference sequence).

The rearrangement uses TRBV4-2 and TRBJ2-7; D call uncertain. Germline CDR1 reads LGHNA; CDR2 reads YNFKEQ. Deletions cut 3 bases from V and 0 bases from J, with 3 bases between. This CDR3 region has 12 residues. CDR3 in amino acids: CASSHSSYEQYF. CDR3 bases: TGTGCCAGCAGCCATAGCTCCTACGAGCAGTACTTC.

The rearrangement joins TRBV2 to TRBJ1-5; possible D gene TRBD1, 6 bases. CDR1 and CDR2 (germline): SNHLY, FYNNEI. V was clipped by 2 bases and J by 6 bases, with 14 bases between them. This CDR3 region has 15 residues. CDR3 nucleotides: TGTGCCAGCAGTGAAATCTTGGGGGGCGGTCAGCCCCAGCATTTT. This sequence encodes CASSEILGGGQPQHF. The full variable domain, rest sourced from reference TRBV2 and TRBJ1-5, is EPEVTQTPSHQVTQMGQEVILRCVPISNHLYFYWYRQILGQKVEFLVSFYNNEISEKSEIFDDQFSVERPDGSNFTLKIRSTKLEDSAMYFCASSEILGGGQPQHFGDGTRLSIL.

Here the CDR3 reads CASSRDSFYNEQFF. Written as DNA, the CDR3 is TGTGCCAGTAGCCGGGACTCCTTCTACAATGAGCAGTTCTTC. V is TRBV19 and J is TRBJ2-1; tentative D call: TRBD2 (6 bases). Deletions cut 6 bases from V and 3 bases from J, with 12 bases between. Germline CDR1 reads LNHDA; CDR2 reads SQIVND (reference sequence). The CDR3 consists of 14 residues.

The V gene is TRBV28, the J gene TRBJ2-5; D assignment may be TRBD1 or TRBD2 (5 bases each). The J call is in doubt because the DNA end fits TRBJ2-7 better. The length of the CDR3 is 13 residues. Per the germline V gene, CDR1 is MDHEN and CDR2 is SYDVKM. CDR3 nucleotide sequence: TGTGCCAGCAGCCCTGGGGGTCATTACGAGCAGTACTTC. Its protein product is CASSPGGHYEQYF.

CDR3 nucleotides: TGTGCCAGTAGTATAACCCCGACGCGGGAGGGCCGGCACGAGCAGTACTTC. Its translation: CASSITPTREGRHEQYF. The V call is TRBV19, the J call TRBJ2-7, with TRBD2 matching 9 bases. The CDR3 consists of 17 residues. V shed 2 bases, J shed 5 bases, and the junction held 13 bases outside the gene matches. The germline V gene encodes CDR1 LNHDA and CDR2 SQIVND (reference sequence).

The rearrangement joins TRBV21-1 to TRBJ1-3. TRBV21-1 is a known pseudogene. This CDR3 region has 16 residues. This chain's CDR3 is CASSIQGGSDGNTIYF. In nucleotides, the CDR3 is TGTGCCAGCAGCATACAGGGAGGCTCGGATGGAAACACCATATATTTT.

This chain joins TRBV19 and TRBJ2-2; 8 nucleotides align to TRBD2. The CDR3 has 12 amino acids. In germline, CDR1 is LNHDA, CDR2 SQIVND (reference sequence). In DNA, the CDR3 is TGTGTCAGCGGGAGTATCACCGGGGAGCTGTTTTTT. Translation gives CVSGSITGELFF.

The chain uses TRBV28 and TRBJ1-1; the D is unclear. Trimming took 6 bases from V and 0 from J, leaving 11 bases between them. The germline CDR1 and CDR2 sequences are MDHEN and SYDVKM. The CDR3 is made up of 14 amino acids. In DNA form, the CDR3 reads TGTGCCAGCAGCCCCGGGCCCATGAACACTGAAGCTTTCTTT. Its protein product is CASSPGPMNTEAFF.

The rearrangement uses TRBV7-9 and TRBJ2-5; the match to TRBD2 covers 12 bases. Germline V gene lookup returns CDR1 SEHNR and CDR2 FQNEAQ (reference sequence). Trimming at V came to 5 bases and at J to 5 bases, leaving 6 bases not matched to a gene. The CDR3 runs to 15 residues. This CDR3 reads CASSQLAGGGETQYF. CDR3 DNA sequence: TGTGCCAGCAGCCAACTAGCGGGAGGTGGGGAGACCCAGTACTTC.

The chain recombines TRBV19 with TRBJ2-3; TRBD2 aligns across 9 bases. V trimming: 4 bases; J trimming: 0 bases; junction bases outside the gene matches: 11. Germline CDR1 and CDR2: LNHDA and SQIVND (reference sequence). This CDR3 is built from 18 residues. The CDR3 nucleotides read TGTGCCAGTAGTACCCTCCCCTCTAGCGGGACTAGCACAGATACGCAGTATTTT. Its protein product is CASSTLPSSGTSTDTQYF.

The count of this clone is one. The chain combines TRBV7-2 with TRBJ1-5; TRBD1 aligns across 9 bases. The CDR3 loop spans 19 amino acids. Unmatched junction bases numbered 9, after V lost 0 bases and J lost 0 bases. CDR1 SGHTA and CDR2 FQGNSA come from the germline V gene. DNA of the CDR3: TGTGCCAGCAGCTTAGCCGTCGGGACAGGGTCCTATAGCAATCAGCCCCAGCATTTT. Encoded protein: CASSLAVGTGSYSNQPQHF. The full variable domain, in which reference TRBV7-2 and TRBJ1-5 provide the parts outside the CDR3, is GAGVSQSPSNKVTEKGKDVELRCDPISGHTALYWYRQSLGQGLEFLIYFQGNSAPDKSGLPSDRFSAERTGGSVSTLTIQRTQQEDSAVYLCASSLAVGTGSYSNQPQHFGDGTRLSIL.

The chain employs TRBV28 and TRBJ2-3; 8 nucleotides line up with TRBD2. Germline CDR1 is MDHEN and CDR2 is SYDVKM. The trim removed 3 bases at V and 2 bases at J, leaving 7 bases unmatched. CDR3 size: 16 residues. The CDR3 sequence is CASSFILAVVTDTQYF. CDR3 DNA sequence: TGTGCCAGCAGTTTTATACTAGCGGTAGTCACAGATACGCAGTATTTT.

The gene calls are TRBV5-8 and TRBJ2-5; 13 nucleotides align to TRBD2. The CDR3 totals 16 residues. Germline V lookup: CDR1 SGHTS, CDR2 YDEGEE. Trimming removed 5 bases from V and 1 base from J; junction bases left unmatched: 5. This CDR3 is CASREGLAGPQETQYF. CDR3 nucleotide sequence: TGTGCCAGCAGGGAGGGACTAGCGGGACCCCAAGAGACCCAGTACTTC.

This chain connects TRBV11-2 to TRBJ2-7, with TRBD2 identical over 7 bases. Germline V gives CDR1 SGHAT, CDR2 FQNNGV. The J segment lost 1 base and the V segment lost 6 bases, leaving 15 bases of the junction unmatched. The CDR3 spans 17 residues. The CDR3 nucleotides read TGTGCCAGCAGTCTCCTGACTAGCCGCGAGAGGTCCTACGAGCAGTACTTC. This codes for CASSLLTSRERSYEQYF. The whole variable domain, filled in from reference TRBV11-2 and TRBJ2-7, reads EAGVAQSPRYKIIEKRQSVAFWCNPISGHATLYWYQQILGQGPKLLIQFQNNGVVDDSQLPKDRFSAERLKGVDSTLKIQPAKLEDSAVYLCASSLLTSRERSYEQYFGPGTRLTVT.

The chain is built from TRBV5-1 and TRBJ2-7; a possible D gene is TRBD2 (6 bases). Germline lookup yields CDR1 SGHRS and CDR2 YFSETQ. This CDR3 has 16 amino acids. Trimming stripped 3 bases from V and 4 bases from J, with 20 bases between. The CDR3 DNA sequence: TGCGCCAGCAGCTCATACCGGGACTCCGAATCATACGAGCAGTACTTC. It specifies CASSSYRDSESYEQYF.

The chain combines TRBV11-2 with TRBJ2-7; a possible D gene is TRBD1 (5 bases). Between the trimmed V and J ends, which lost 3 bases and 4 bases, there was a span of 13 bases. This CDR3 comprises 14 residues. Germline-derived CDR1 and CDR2 are SGHAT and FQNNGV. The CDR3 DNA reads TGTGCCAGCAGCTTTAATTGGGGCCGGTACGAGCAGTACTTC. Amino acid sequence: CASSFNWGRYEQYF.

The rearrangement uses TRBV19 and TRBJ2-1, with TRBD2 matching 10 bases. Germline CDR1 reads LNHDA; CDR2 reads SQIVND (reference sequence). The CDR3 totals 16 residues. Germline trimming cut 0 bases from V and 5 bases from J; bases unmatched to any gene: 4. CDR3 sequence: CASSIDTSGNNNEQFF. The CDR3 bases are TGTGCCAGTAGTATAGACACTAGCGGGAATAACAATGAGCAGTTCTTC.

The chain joins TRBV27 to TRBJ2-6; D gene unclear. This CDR3 has 14 residues. CDR1 MNHEY and CDR2 SMNVEV come from the germline V gene (reference sequence). V lost 8 bases to trimming and J lost 0 bases, with 8 bases between them. CDR3 nucleotides: TGTGCCAGCCGACGAATCTCTGGGGCCAACGTCCTGACTTTC. The encoded protein is CASRRISGANVLTF.

The chain uses TRBV6-6 and TRBJ2-7; D not certain. Germline assignment: CDR1 MNHNY and CDR2 SVGAGI (reference sequence). The CDR3 consists of 13 residues. With 0 bases removed from V and 0 bases from J, the gap between germline ends came to 3 bases. The CDR3 sequence: CASSYSHSYEQYF. The DNA of the CDR3 is TGTGCCAGCAGTTACTCGCACTCCTACGAGCAGTACTTC.

V and J are TRBV5-4 and TRBJ2-2, with D perhaps TRBD1 (6 bases). CDR3 size: 15 residues. Germline values: CDR1 SGHNT, CDR2 YYREEE (reference sequence). V lost 4 bases and J lost 6, with 16 bases in between. This CDR3 is CASSPPDRPPGELFF. The CDR3 DNA follows: TGTGCCAGCAGCCCCCCAGACAGGCCCCCCGGGGAGCTGTTTTTT.